This T cell receptor (beta chain) originates from a study of technical replicates of blood from a handful of donors. Produced via immunoSEQ multiplex PCR; TCRdb's table is partial and in-frame only. The sample lists just over 95,000 clones; approximately 94% were seen once. V gave up 6 bases and J gave up 7 bases; unmatched junction bases: 8. The germline V gene has CDR1 SNHLY and CDR2 FYNNEI. The CDR3 consists of 14 residues. This clonotype was obtained from a human donor in good health. This chain uses TRBV2 with TRBJ1-2; 10 nucleotides align to TRBD1. The sample comprised T cells isolated from PBMCs. CDR3 in DNA: TGTGCCAGCAGCCGGGACAGGGGAAGATCTGGCTACACCTTC. This encodes CASSRDRGRSGYTF.